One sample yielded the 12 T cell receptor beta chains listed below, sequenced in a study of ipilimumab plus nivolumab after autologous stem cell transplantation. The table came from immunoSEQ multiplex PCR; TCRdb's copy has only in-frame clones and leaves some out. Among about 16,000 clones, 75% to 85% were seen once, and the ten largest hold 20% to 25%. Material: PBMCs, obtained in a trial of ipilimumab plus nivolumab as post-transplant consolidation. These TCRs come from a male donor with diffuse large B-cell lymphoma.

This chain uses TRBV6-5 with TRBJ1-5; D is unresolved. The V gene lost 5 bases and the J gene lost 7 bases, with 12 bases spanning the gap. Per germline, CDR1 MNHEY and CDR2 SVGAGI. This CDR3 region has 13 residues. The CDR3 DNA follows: TGTGCCAGCAGTACCCAACTCGAACAGCCCCAGCATTTT. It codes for CASSTQLEQPQHF.

The CDR3, as DNA: TGTGCCAGCAGTACCGGGGCGAGCTCCTACAATGAGCAGTTCTTC. Amino acids: CASSTGASSYNEQFF. The chain is built from TRBV6-1 and TRBJ2-1; D is tentatively TRBD1 or TRBD2 (5 bases each). Trimming removed 5 bases from V and 0 bases from J, with 11 bases in between. The CDR3 loop spans 15 amino acids. CDR1 and CDR2 (germline): MNHNS, SASEGT.

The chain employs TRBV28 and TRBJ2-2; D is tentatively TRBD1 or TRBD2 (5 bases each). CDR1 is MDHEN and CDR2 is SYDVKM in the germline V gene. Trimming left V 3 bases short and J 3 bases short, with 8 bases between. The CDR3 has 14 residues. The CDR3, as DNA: TGTGCCAGCAGTTTGCTGGGGGACACCGGGGAGCTGTTTTTT. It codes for CASSLLGDTGELFF.

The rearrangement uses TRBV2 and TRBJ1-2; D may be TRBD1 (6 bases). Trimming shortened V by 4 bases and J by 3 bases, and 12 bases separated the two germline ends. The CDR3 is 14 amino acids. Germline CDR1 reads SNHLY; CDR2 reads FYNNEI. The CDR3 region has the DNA TGTGCCAGCAGTGGATCAGGGGCCTACTATGGCTACACCTTC. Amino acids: CASSGSGAYYGYTF.

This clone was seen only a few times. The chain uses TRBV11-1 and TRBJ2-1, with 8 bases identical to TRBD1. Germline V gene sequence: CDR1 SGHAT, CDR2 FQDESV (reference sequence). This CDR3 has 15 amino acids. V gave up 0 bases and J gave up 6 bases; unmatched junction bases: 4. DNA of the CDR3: TGTGCCAGCAGCTTAGCACAGGGGGTAGGCAATGAGCAGTTCTTC. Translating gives CASSLAQGVGNEQFF.

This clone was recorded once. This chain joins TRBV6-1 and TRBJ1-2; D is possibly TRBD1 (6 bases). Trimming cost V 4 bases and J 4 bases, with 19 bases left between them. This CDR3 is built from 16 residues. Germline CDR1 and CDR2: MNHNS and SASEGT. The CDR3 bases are TGTGCCAGCAGTGCATACTTACAGGGAATGATCTATGGCTACACCTTC. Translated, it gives CASSAYLQGMIYGYTF.

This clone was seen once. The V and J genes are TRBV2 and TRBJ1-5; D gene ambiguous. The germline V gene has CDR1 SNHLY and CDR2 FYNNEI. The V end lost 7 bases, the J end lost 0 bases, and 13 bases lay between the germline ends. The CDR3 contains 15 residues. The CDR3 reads CASIAEISSNQPQHF. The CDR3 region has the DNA TGTGCCAGCATCGCGGAGATTTCTAGCAATCAGCCCCAGCATTTT.

Here the CDR3 DNA reads TGTGCCAGCAGTCTCCCCCCTAGGACAGCCAAAACCTACGAGCAGTACTTC. Protein product: CASSLPPRTAKTYEQYF. The chain links TRBV28 to TRBJ2-7, with D perhaps TRBD1 (6 bases). The V and J ends lost 5 bases and 2 bases respectively, with 22 bases between them. CDR1 and CDR2 from the germline V gene are MDHEN and SYDVKM. The CDR3 is made up of 17 amino acids.

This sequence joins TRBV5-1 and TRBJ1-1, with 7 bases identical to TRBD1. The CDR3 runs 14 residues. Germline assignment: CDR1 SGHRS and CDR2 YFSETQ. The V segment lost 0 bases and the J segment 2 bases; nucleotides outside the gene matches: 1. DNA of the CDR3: TGCGCCAGCAGCTTGGGGGACAGTAACACTGAAGCTTTCTTT. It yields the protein CASSLGDSNTEAFF.

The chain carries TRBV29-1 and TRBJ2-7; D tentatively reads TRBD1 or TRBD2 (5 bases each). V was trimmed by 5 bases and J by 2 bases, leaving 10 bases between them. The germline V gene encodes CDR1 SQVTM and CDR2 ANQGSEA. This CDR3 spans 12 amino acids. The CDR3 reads CSVTGATYEQYF. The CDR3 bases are TGCAGCGTTACCGGGGCCACCTACGAGCAGTACTTC.

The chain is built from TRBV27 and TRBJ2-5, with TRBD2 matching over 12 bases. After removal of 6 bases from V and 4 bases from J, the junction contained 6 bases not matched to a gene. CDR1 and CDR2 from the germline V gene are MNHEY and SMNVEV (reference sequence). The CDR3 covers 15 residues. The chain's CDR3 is CASRPQLAGGETQYF. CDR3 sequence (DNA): TGTGCCAGCAGACCTCAACTAGCGGGGGGAGAGACCCAGTACTTC.

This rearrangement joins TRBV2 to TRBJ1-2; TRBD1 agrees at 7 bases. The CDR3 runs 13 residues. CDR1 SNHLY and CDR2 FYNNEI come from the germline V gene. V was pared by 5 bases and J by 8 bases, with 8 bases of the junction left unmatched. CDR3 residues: CASSLGQMGGYTF. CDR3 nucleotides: TGTGCCAGCAGTTTGGGACAGATGGGGGGCTACACCTTC. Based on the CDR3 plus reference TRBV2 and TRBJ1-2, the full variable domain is EPEVTQTPSHQVTQMGQEVILRCVPISNHLYFYWYRQILGQKVEFLVSFYNNEISEKSEIFDDQFSVERPDGSNFTLKIRSTKLEDSAMYFCASSLGQMGGYTFGSGTRLTVV.